The text below deals with one T cell receptor beta chain. TCRdb's copy holds only in-frame clones and misses some; the assay was immunoSEQ multiplex PCR. The table includes some 80,000 clones, approximately 90% detected once. The data originate from a study of T cell changes during pregnancy in multiple sclerosis. The germline V gene encodes CDR1 SGHVS and CDR2 FQNEAQ. Trimming took 4 bases from V and 10 from J; bases not matched to a gene: 10. This CDR3 region has 15 residues. The rearrangement joins TRBV7-8 to TRBJ2-1, with TRBD2 identical over 10 bases. The sequence was obtained from a female donor with multiple sclerosis, enrolled in a pregnancy study. The sample was peripheral blood, taken in the first trimester of pregnancy. CDR3 DNA sequence: TGTGCCAGCAGCTCCTTAGCGGGGGGCTTGTCCGAGCAGTTCTTC. Translation gives CASSSLAGGLSEQFF.